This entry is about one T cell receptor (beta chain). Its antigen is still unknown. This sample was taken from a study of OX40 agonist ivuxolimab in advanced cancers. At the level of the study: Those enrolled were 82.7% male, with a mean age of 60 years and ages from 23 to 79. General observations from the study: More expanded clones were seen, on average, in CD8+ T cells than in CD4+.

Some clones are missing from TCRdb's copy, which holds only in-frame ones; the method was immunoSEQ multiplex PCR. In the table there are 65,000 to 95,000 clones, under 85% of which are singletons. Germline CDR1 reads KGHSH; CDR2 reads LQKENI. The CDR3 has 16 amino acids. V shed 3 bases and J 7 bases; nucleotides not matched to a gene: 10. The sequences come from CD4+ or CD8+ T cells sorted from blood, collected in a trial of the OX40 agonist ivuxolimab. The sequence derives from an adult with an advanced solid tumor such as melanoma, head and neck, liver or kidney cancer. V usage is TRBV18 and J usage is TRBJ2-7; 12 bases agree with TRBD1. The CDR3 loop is CASSPLVGQGAGEQYF. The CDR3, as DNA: TGTGCCAGCTCACCGCTGGTGGGACAGGGGGCAGGAGAGCAGTACTTC.